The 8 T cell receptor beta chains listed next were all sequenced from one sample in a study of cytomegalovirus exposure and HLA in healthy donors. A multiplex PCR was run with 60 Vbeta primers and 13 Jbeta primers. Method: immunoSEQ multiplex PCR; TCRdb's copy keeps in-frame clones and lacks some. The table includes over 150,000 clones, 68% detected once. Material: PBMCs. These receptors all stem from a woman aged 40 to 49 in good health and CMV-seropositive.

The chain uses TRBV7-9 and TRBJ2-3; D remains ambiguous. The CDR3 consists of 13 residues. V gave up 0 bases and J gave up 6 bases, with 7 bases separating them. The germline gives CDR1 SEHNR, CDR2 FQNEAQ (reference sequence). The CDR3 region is CASSLAARDTQYF. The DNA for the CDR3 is TGTGCCAGCAGCTTAGCCGCTAGGGATACGCAGTATTTT.

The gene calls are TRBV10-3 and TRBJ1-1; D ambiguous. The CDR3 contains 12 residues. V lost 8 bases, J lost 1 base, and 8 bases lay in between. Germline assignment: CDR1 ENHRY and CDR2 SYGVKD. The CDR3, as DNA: TGTGCCATCGGGAGAGAGAACACTGAAGCTTTCTTT. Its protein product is CAIGRENTEAFF.

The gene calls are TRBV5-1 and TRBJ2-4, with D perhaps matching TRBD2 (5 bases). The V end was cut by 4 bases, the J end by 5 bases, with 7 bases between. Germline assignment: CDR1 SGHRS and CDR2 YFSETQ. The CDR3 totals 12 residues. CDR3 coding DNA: TGCGCCAGCAGCCCCGGGGAAAACATTCAGTACTTC. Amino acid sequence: CASSPGENIQYF.

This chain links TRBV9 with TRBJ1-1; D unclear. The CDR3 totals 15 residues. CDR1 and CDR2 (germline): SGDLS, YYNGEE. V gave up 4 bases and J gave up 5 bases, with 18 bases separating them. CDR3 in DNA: TGTGCCAGCAGCCTCGACGGGGAGGGTCCGACTGAAGCTTTCTTT. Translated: CASSLDGEGPTEAFF.

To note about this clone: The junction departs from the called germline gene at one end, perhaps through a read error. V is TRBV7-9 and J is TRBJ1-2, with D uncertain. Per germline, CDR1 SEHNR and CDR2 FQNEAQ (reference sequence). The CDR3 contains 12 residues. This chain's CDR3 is CSSSHNSYGYTF. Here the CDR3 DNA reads TGTTCCAGCAGTCACAATTCCTATGGCTACACCTTC.

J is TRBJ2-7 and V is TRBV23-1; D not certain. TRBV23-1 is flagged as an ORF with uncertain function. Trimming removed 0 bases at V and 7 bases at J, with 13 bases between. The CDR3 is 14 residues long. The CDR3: CASSQSIARREQYF. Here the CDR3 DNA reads TGCGCCAGCAGTCAATCGATCGCCCGGAGAGAGCAGTACTTC.

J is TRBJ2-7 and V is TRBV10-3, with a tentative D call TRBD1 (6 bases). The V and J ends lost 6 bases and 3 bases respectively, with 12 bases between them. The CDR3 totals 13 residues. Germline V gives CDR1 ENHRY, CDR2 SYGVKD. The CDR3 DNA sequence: TGTGCCATCAGCCCAGACAGGATCTACGAGCAGTACTTC. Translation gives CAISPDRIYEQYF.

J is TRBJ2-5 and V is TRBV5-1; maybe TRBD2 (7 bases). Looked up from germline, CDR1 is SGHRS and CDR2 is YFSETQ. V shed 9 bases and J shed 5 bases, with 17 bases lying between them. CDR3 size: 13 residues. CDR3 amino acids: CATTGGPGETQYF. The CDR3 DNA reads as TGCGCCACCACGGGGGGCCCTGGGGAGACCCAGTACTTC.